A single sample is the source of the 8 T cell receptor beta chains below, sequenced in a study of cytomegalovirus exposure and HLA in healthy donors. The PCR was carried out with 60 Vbeta primers and 13 Jbeta primers. Measured with immunoSEQ multiplex PCR; TCRdb has only the in-frame clones, and not every one. In the table there are more than 90,000 clones, over 70% of which are singletons. The material sequenced was PBMCs. The receptors here all came from a man in his forties or fifties in good health and CMV-seronegative.

The chain combines TRBV7-8 with TRBJ2-3, with a possible D match to TRBD1 (5 bases). This CDR3 is built from 16 residues. Trimming pared 5 bases from V and 0 bases from J, leaving 15 bases between. CDR1 and CDR2 (germline): SGHVS, FQNEAQ. CDR3 amino acids: CASSPLQVVSTDTQYF. For the CDR3, the DNA is TGTGCCAGCAGCCCTCTACAGGTCGTTAGCACAGATACGCAGTATTTT. The full variable domain, in which reference TRBV7-8 and TRBJ2-3 provide the parts outside the CDR3, is GAGVSQSPRYKVAKRGQDVALRCDPISGHVSLFWYQQALGQGPEFLTYFQNEAQLDKSGLPSDRFFAERPEGSVSTLKIQRTQQEDSAVYLCASSPLQVVSTDTQYFGPGTRLTVL.

The chain joins TRBV5-5 to TRBJ2-5; tentatively, D is TRBD1 (5 bases). Germline V gene sequence: CDR1 SGHKS, CDR2 YYEKEE (reference sequence). The V gene lost 5 bases and the J gene lost 1 base, with 9 bases spanning the gap. The CDR3 consists of 13 residues. CDR3: CASRPTVQETQYF. CDR3 DNA sequence: TGTGCCAGCAGACCGACAGTCCAAGAGACCCAGTACTTC.

This rearrangement joins TRBV19 to TRBJ2-3, with 8 positions matching TRBD1. The CDR3 spans 16 residues. V dropped 7 bases and J dropped 0; count of bases not matched to a gene: 9. Germline lookup yields CDR1 LNHDA and CDR2 SQIVND (reference sequence). CDR3 coding DNA: TGTGCCAGTAAGGTCAGGGGGCCGTCTAGCACAGATACGCAGTATTTT. It specifies CASKVRGPSSTDTQYF.

The chain employs TRBV7-9 and TRBJ2-6; the D is unclear. CDR3 length: 13 residues. Trimming took 3 bases from V and 3 from J, leaving 3 bases between them. CDR1 SEHNR and CDR2 FQNEAQ come from the germline V gene (reference sequence). CDR3 DNA: TGTGCCAGCAGCTTTCTTGGGGCCAACGTCCTGACTTTC. It encodes CASSFLGANVLTF.

This clone was observed a handful of times. The genes are TRBV28 and TRBJ2-7; TRBD1 aligns across 9 bases. In germline, CDR1 is MDHEN, CDR2 SYDVKM. The CDR3 is made up of 14 amino acids. The trim removed 6 bases at V and 1 base at J, leaving 4 bases unmatched. The DNA for the CDR3 is TGTGCCAGCAGACGGGACAGGGATTCCTACGAGCAGTACTTC. This gives the protein CASRRDRDSYEQYF.

The chain has TRBV7-7 and TRBJ2-2; D gene uncertain. V was shortened by 5 bases and J by 6 bases, with 13 bases between the two germline ends. Germline assignment: CDR1 SSHAT and CDR2 FNYEAQ (reference sequence). This CDR3 contains 14 residues. The CDR3: CASSPNLASGELFF. As DNA, the CDR3 is TGTGCCAGCAGCCCAAACTTAGCTTCCGGGGAGCTGTTTTTT.

In the case of this clone: Other DNA sequences in the sample encode the same CDR3. CDR3 sequence (DNA): TGCAGCGTTAAAGCGGGAGGACCCCCAGATACGCAGTATTTT. This codes for CSVKAGGPPDTQYF. The chain has TRBV29-1 and TRBJ2-3, with TRBD2 matching 9 bases. CDR3 length: 14 amino acids. Germline trimming cut 5 bases from V and 4 bases from J; bases unmatched to any gene: 7. Germline V lookup: CDR1 SQVTM, CDR2 ANQGSEA.

This clone has just a few counts. This chain connects TRBV7-4 to TRBJ2-7, with TRBD1 as a possible D gene (7 bases). CDR3 length equals 16 residues. From germline, CDR1 is SGHVT and CDR2 SQSDAQ. V lost 2 bases, J lost 2 bases, and 16 bases lay in between. In nucleotides, the CDR3 is TGTGCCAGCAGCTTAAGGTGCGGGACAGACCCCTACGAGCAGTACTTC. Amino acid sequence: CASSLRCGTDPYEQYF.